The clone carrying this T cell receptor beta chain showed up just a few times. Its target is not known. This specimen comes from a study of a mutant IDH1 vaccine in newly diagnosed glioma. As for the study in general: Former treatment meant radiotherapy, temozolomide, or both; the majority had gotten both.

Time point defined: week 11, during vaccination. Mutant IDH1 20-mer peptide, at 300 ug, made up each vaccine dose, with topical imiquimod. New WHO grade 3 or 4 astrocytomas that were IDH1-mutant and ATRX-lost had been found in donors. The V and J ends lost 3 bases and 8 bases, in that order; junction bases with no gene match: 3. CDR1 and CDR2 (germline): SGHTA, FQGNSA. The length of the CDR3 is 14 residues. Clones were sequenced by immunoSEQ multiplex PCR, and TCRdb holds only the in-frame ones, with some missing. Here the sample spans 40,000 or so clones, about four fifths being singletons. This receptor was identified in a man aged 35-49 years with glioma. This material consisted of PBMCs, taken from a glioma patient whose treatment included an IDH1 peptide vaccine. The V gene is TRBV7-2, the J gene TRBJ2-7; TRBD2 matches at 14 bases. CDR3 residues: CASSLTSGGVKQYF. The CDR3 DNA reads TGTGCCAGCAGCTTGACTAGCGGGGGGGTGAAGCAGTACTTC.